This TCR beta chain was found in a study of pediatric ulcerative colitis. Study results and limitations: A couple of patients' blood samples yielded substantially fewer templates. In rectum, acute severe colitis had expanded clones and less diversity.

Turning to this clone: No antigen is known for it.

The repertoire was sequenced with immunoSEQ multiplex PCR; TCRdb's copy has only in-frame clones and lacks some. The table has 55,000 to 75,000 clones, approximately 87% seen once. Between the trimmed V and J ends, which lost 6 bases and 3 bases, there was a span of 11 bases. Germline-derived CDR1 and CDR2 are SGHDN and FVKESK. This CDR3 is built from 13 residues. At colonoscopy, a blood sample was also collected. Sequenced sample: blood. The J gene is TRBJ1-1, the V gene TRBV14; D might be TRBD1 (5 bases). The receptor's source is a boy aged 5-17 years with severe ulcerative colitis. As DNA, the CDR3 is TGTGCCAGCAGGAGGGGTCAAGACACTGAAGCTTTCTTT. Translating it yields CASRRGQDTEAFF.